These 24 T cell receptor beta chains share one sample of origin, sequenced in a study of control samples from healthy donors and cancer patients. Profiling relied on immunoSEQ multiplex PCR, and the TCRdb table lists in-frame clones only, not all of them. The table has around 130,000 clones, just under 95% seen once. The sample taken for sequencing was blood. These receptors were taken from a man aged 25-40 years in good health.

This chain connects TRBV7-6 to TRBJ2-7; 7 bases agree with TRBD1. The V and J ends lost 4 bases and 2 bases, in that order; junction bases with no gene match: 5. This CDR3 is 14 amino acids long. Germline CDR1 reads SGHVS; CDR2 reads FNYEAQ. CDR3 amino acids: CASSYRDRTYEQYF. DNA for the CDR3: TGTGCCAGCAGCTACCGGGACAGAACCTACGAGCAGTACTTC.

V gene TRBV7-6 combines with J gene TRBJ1-1; unclear D gene. V was pared by 5 bases and J by 2 bases, with 6 bases between. Germline V gene sequence: CDR1 SGHVS, CDR2 FNYEAQ. This CDR3 spans 12 amino acids. The chain's CDR3 is CASSDLNTEAFF. The CDR3 coding sequence is TGTGCCAGCAGCGATCTAAACACTGAAGCTTTCTTT.

The rearrangement links TRBV9 to TRBJ2-7; D gene uncertain. V was clipped by 0 bases and J by 0 bases, with 10 bases between them. The CDR3 loop spans 15 amino acids. From germline, CDR1 is SGDLS and CDR2 YYNGEE. The CDR3 DNA reads as TGTGCCAGCAGCGTAGGCCTCCAGAGCTCCTACGAGCAGTACTTC. The encoded protein is CASSVGLQSSYEQYF.

The chain has TRBV9 and TRBJ2-3, with D perhaps matching TRBD1 or TRBD2 (5 bases each). Deletions cut 4 bases from V and 6 bases from J, with 21 bases between. The germline CDR1 and CDR2 sequences are SGDLS and YYNGEE. CDR3 length equals 16 residues. CDR3: CASSSFGTPVGDTQYF. The CDR3 nucleotides read TGTGCCAGCAGCTCCTTCGGGACCCCTGTCGGGGATACGCAGTATTTT.

The sample holds one count of this clone. This sample also contains other DNA sequences that code for the same CDR3. This sequence joins TRBV24-1 and TRBJ1-5; weak D call: TRBD1 (6 bases). Germline CDR1 is KGHDR and CDR2 is SFDVKD. The ends were cut back, 5 bases at V and 4 bases at J, with 8 bases in the middle. CDR3 size: 13 residues. Here the CDR3 DNA reads TGTGCCACCAGTGGAGGGGGGAATCAGCCCCAGCATTTT. Protein product: CATSGGGNQPQHF.

CDR3 residues: CASSQGGSGGNEQFF. CDR3 DNA: TGTGCCAGCAGCCAAGGGGGTTCCGGAGGCAATGAGCAGTTCTTC. The chain has TRBV4-2 and TRBJ2-1; TRBD2 is a possible D gene (5 bases). The CDR3 covers 15 residues. The V gene lost 1 base and the J gene lost 6 bases, with 13 bases spanning the gap. Per the germline V gene, CDR1 is LGHNA and CDR2 is YNFKEQ.

The chain carries TRBV7-9 and TRBJ1-2; no definite D call. The CDR3 runs 16 residues. Between the trimmed V and J ends, which lost 4 bases and 0 bases, there was a span of 15 bases. Germline CDR1 and CDR2: SEHNR and FQNEAQ (reference sequence). The CDR3 loop is CASSSPGHFANYGYTF. The CDR3 DNA reads TGTGCCAGCAGCTCTCCGGGCCATTTTGCTAACTATGGCTACACCTTC. Using reference TRBV7-9 and TRBJ1-2 for the parts outside the CDR3, the full variable domain is DTGVSQNPRHKITKRGQNVTFRCDPISEHNRLYWYRQTLGQGPEFLTYFQNEAQLEKSRLLSDRFSAERPKGSFSTLEIQRTEQGDSAMYLCASSSPGHFANYGYTFGSGTRLTVV.

The chain joins TRBV4-2 to TRBJ1-2; D unresolved. This CDR3 comprises 12 residues. V was pared by 1 base and J by 8 bases, with 8 bases between. CDR1 is LGHNA, CDR2 YNFKEQ, per germline. The CDR3 coding sequence is TGTGCCAGCAGCCAAGCGGGCGAGGGCTACACCTTC. Its translation is CASSQAGEGYTF.

This sequence joins TRBV28 and TRBJ2-5; D remains unclear. Germline CDR1 is MDHEN and CDR2 is SYDVKM. V lost 8 bases to trimming and J lost 4 bases, with 8 bases between them. This CDR3 has 11 amino acids. CDR3 amino acids: CASGGRETQYF. The CDR3 DNA reads TGTGCCAGCGGTGGCCGAGAGACCCAGTACTTC.

V gene TRBV5-4 combines with J gene TRBJ2-2; D unclear. Germline CDR1 reads SGHNT; CDR2 reads YYREEE (reference sequence). V was shortened by 0 bases and J by 1 base, with 7 bases between the two germline ends. This CDR3 spans 15 amino acids. CDR3 loop: CASSLDAGNTGELFF. CDR3 bases: TGTGCCAGCAGCTTGGATGCAGGGAACACCGGGGAGCTGTTTTTT.

This chain links TRBV18 with TRBJ1-5; a weak D match, TRBD1 (5 bases). Trimming stripped 8 bases from V and 3 bases from J, with 17 bases between. Germline V gives CDR1 KGHSH, CDR2 LQKENI. The CDR3 has 15 residues. CDR3 region: CASASGGQANQPQHF. In DNA form, the CDR3 reads TGTGCCAGCGCTAGCGGGGGTCAAGCCAATCAGCCCCAGCATTTT.

The rearrangement uses TRBV25-1 and TRBJ2-5, with D maybe TRBD2 (6 bases). The CDR3 loop spans 13 amino acids. CDR1 MGHDK and CDR2 SYGVNS come from the germline V gene. V shed 6 bases and J shed 3 bases, with 11 bases lying between them. The CDR3 sequence: CASRRGGKETQYF. CDR3 nucleotides: TGTGCCAGCAGAAGAGGCGGGAAAGAGACCCAGTACTTC. The variable domain in full, completed from reference TRBV25-1 and TRBJ2-5, reads EADIYQTPRYLVIGTGKKITLECSQTMGHDKMYWYQQDPGMELHLIHYSYGVNSTEKGDLSSESTVSRIRTEHFPLTLESARPSHTSQYLCASRRGGKETQYFGPGTRLLVL.

The J gene is TRBJ1-6, the V gene TRBV9; D might be TRBD1 (5 bases). Trimming removed 0 bases from V and 9 bases from J, with 16 bases in between. Germline lookup yields CDR1 SGDLS and CDR2 YYNGEE. This CDR3 region has 16 residues. The CDR3 DNA reads as TGTGCCAGCAGCGTAGCCGGGTCTGCCGGGGGTTCACCCCTCCACTTT. It yields the protein CASSVAGSAGGSPLHF.

The CDR3 region has the DNA TGTGCCAGCAAAAGACAGTTAGACTTATTCACTGAAGCTTTCTTT. Protein sequence: CASKRQLDLFTEAFF. This chain links TRBV5-8 with TRBJ1-1, with D tentatively TRBD1 (5 bases). Germline V gives CDR1 SGHTS, CDR2 YDEGEE. V dropped 6 bases and J dropped 4 bases, with 19 bases sitting between them. The CDR3 is made up of 15 amino acids.

The chain couples TRBV7-9 to TRBJ2-1; D gene uncertain. There are 15 residues in the CDR3. The germline CDR1 and CDR2 sequences are SEHNR and FQNEAQ (reference sequence). V lost 1 base to trimming and J lost 0 bases, with 7 bases between them. The CDR3 DNA follows: TGTGCCAGCAGCTTAGTCAAGGGCTCCTACAATGAGCAGTTCTTC. Its protein product is CASSLVKGSYNEQFF.

The chain uses TRBV12-5 and TRBJ2-1; D unclear. CDR1 and CDR2 from the germline V gene are LGHNT and FRNRAP. V dropped 0 bases and J dropped 8 bases, with 8 bases sitting between them. CDR3 length: 13 residues. The CDR3 spells CASGLVPSDEQFF. The CDR3 coding sequence is TGTGCTAGTGGTTTGGTACCCTCCGATGAGCAGTTCTTC.

This chain uses TRBV10-3 with TRBJ2-2, with D unresolved. Deletions cut 0 bases from V and 0 bases from J, with 8 bases between. Germline V gene sequence: CDR1 ENHRY, CDR2 SYGVKD. The CDR3 length is 16 residues. CDR3 DNA: TGTGCCATCAGTGAGTCGGGCCAGGCGAACACCGGGGAGCTGTTTTTT. This codes for CAISESGQANTGELFF.

This sequence joins TRBV19 and TRBJ2-4; no clear D gene. V was trimmed by 4 bases and J by 0 bases, leaving 10 bases between them. Germline-derived CDR1 and CDR2 are LNHDA and SQIVND (reference sequence). There are 15 residues in the CDR3. CDR3 sequence reads: CASSRVRGAKNIQYF. CDR3 bases: TGTGCCAGTAGTAGGGTCAGAGGAGCCAAAAACATTCAGTACTTC.

This clone was found once. V usage is TRBV5-1 and J usage is TRBJ2-2; D unclear. This CDR3 has 15 amino acids. Trimming removed 2 bases from V and 6 bases from J, with 14 bases in between. The V gene's germline CDR1 is SGHRS and CDR2 YFSETQ. CDR3 bases: TGCGCCAGCAGCTTCCGAGGTGAATTGGCCGGGGAGCTGTTTTTT. It codes for CASSFRGELAGELFF.

The chain is built from TRBV5-1 and TRBJ2-1; 10 positions agree with TRBD1. Trimming took 0 bases from V and 8 from J; bases not matched to a gene: 8. This CDR3 is built from 16 residues. The germline V gene has CDR1 SGHRS and CDR2 YFSETQ. As DNA, the CDR3 is TGCGCCAGCAGCTTGGCCGGATTGGACAGGGGGGATGAGCAGTTCTTC. It translates to CASSLAGLDRGDEQFF. The full variable domain, in which reference TRBV5-1 and TRBJ2-1 provide the parts outside the CDR3, is KAGVTQTPRYLIKTRGQQVTLSCSPISGHRSVSWYQQTPGQGLQFLFEYFSETQRNKGNFPGRFSGRQFSNSRSEMNVSTLELGDSALYLCASSLAGLDRGDEQFFGPGTRLTVL.

The V and J genes are TRBV30 and TRBJ1-2; possible D gene TRBD1, 5 bases. Trimming took 3 bases from V and 4 from J, leaving 12 bases between them. CDR1 and CDR2 (germline): GTSNPN, SVGIG (reference sequence). The length of the CDR3 is 13 residues. The chain's CDR3 is CAWSKGQAYGYTF. The CDR3 region has the DNA TGTGCCTGGAGCAAGGGGCAGGCCTATGGCTACACCTTC.

The chain has TRBV6-5 and TRBJ2-7; D is uncertain. The CDR3 is 13 residues long. Trimming removed 5 bases from V and 4 bases from J, with 12 bases in between. Germline V gene lookup returns CDR1 MNHEY and CDR2 SVGAGI. CDR3 nucleotides: TGTGCCAGCAGTCCGGGCCCTATGTACGAGCAGTACTTC. Amino acid sequence: CASSPGPMYEQYF.

The V and J genes are TRBV7-8 and TRBJ2-7; D is possibly TRBD1 (6 bases). Germline V lookup: CDR1 SGHVS, CDR2 FQNEAQ. The CDR3 contains 12 residues. Trimming pared 6 bases from V and 4 bases from J, leaving 10 bases between. This chain's CDR3 is CASRGRGYEQYF. The CDR3 bases are TGTGCCAGCAGGGGCAGGGGATACGAGCAGTACTTC.

The gene calls are TRBV27 and TRBJ1-6, with TRBD1 matching over 10 bases. This CDR3 is 18 amino acids long. Germline values: CDR1 MNHEY, CDR2 SMNVEV (reference sequence). The junction had 12 bases not matched to a gene; V was cut back by 5 bases and J by 5 bases. The DNA for the CDR3 is TGTGCCAGCAGTCCTCCTCCGGGACAGGGGTCCCATAATTCACCCCTCCACTTT. The encoded protein is CASSPPPGQGSHNSPLHF.